One sample yielded the 20 T cell receptor beta chains listed below, sequenced in a study of T cell repertoires in cytomegalovirus infection. MiXCR, run by TCRdb on the reads, gives a single entry per CDR3 protein. Of 310,000 or so distinct CDR3 sequences listed, 20% to 30% were seen once; the top ten hold 14%. The sequenced sample was PBMCs. Source of these receptors: a human donor in good health (CMV status not recorded). Some clones in this sample may be carry-over from other donors' samples.

This chain uses TRBV11-2 with TRBJ1-1, with D possibly TRBD1 on 5 matching bases. Germline lookup yields CDR1 SGHAT and CDR2 FQNNGV. The CDR3 is 15 amino acids. The germline V and J ends were trimmed by 1 base and 4 bases, with 13 bases remaining between them. In nucleotides, the CDR3 is TGTGCCAGCAGCTTAGTAGGGGCTTTCGGCACTGAAGCTTTCTTT. Translated: CASSLVGAFGTEAFF.

This clonotype was counted a few times. The V and J genes are TRBV7-9 and TRBJ2-5, with D possibly matching TRBD2 (7 bases). CDR1 and CDR2 (germline): SEHNR, FQNEAQ (reference sequence). Trimming pared 4 bases from V and 3 bases from J, leaving 15 bases between. This CDR3 has 15 residues. The CDR3 DNA follows: TGTGCCAGCAGCTCGCGGGGGCGGGAGAAAGAGACCCAGTACTTC. Translated, it gives CASSSRGREKETQYF.

The V call is TRBV5-1, the J call TRBJ2-3, with 8 bases fitting TRBD2. Germline V CDR1 and CDR2: SGHRS, YFSETQ. V gave up 0 bases and J gave up 4 bases; unmatched junction bases: 7. The CDR3 loop spans 16 amino acids. Here the CDR3 reads CASSLGPAGAADTQYF. CDR3 DNA: TGCGCCAGCAGCTTGGGTCCAGCGGGAGCTGCAGATACGCAGTATTTT.

This clonotype was seen a handful of times. The CDR3 DNA follows: TGTGCCAGCAGTTTAGCGGGGCTAATGAACACTGAAGCTTTCTTT. Residues: CASSLAGLMNTEAFF. The chain links TRBV12-3 or TRBV12-4 to TRBJ1-1; D is perhaps TRBD1 (5 bases). This CDR3 is built from 15 residues. Between the trimmed V and J ends, which lost 0 bases and 0 bases, there was a span of 8 bases.

This sequence joins TRBV20-1 and TRBJ2-3; TRBD2 aligns across 12 bases. CDR3 length: 16 residues. The V segment lost 5 bases and the J segment 4 bases; nucleotides outside the gene matches: 10. The germline gives CDR1 DFQATT, CDR2 SNEGSKA (reference sequence). CDR3 amino acids: CSAGPLTSGRPDTQYF. CDR3 DNA: TGCAGTGCTGGCCCCTTGACTAGCGGGAGACCAGATACGCAGTATTTT.

Many counts were recorded for this clonotype. The V gene is TRBV4-3, the J gene TRBJ2-5; D unresolved. Germline CDR1 LGHNA, CDR2 YSLEER. CDR3 length: 15 amino acids. Trimming pared 0 bases from V and 8 bases from J, leaving 16 bases between. The CDR3 DNA reads TGCGCCAGCAGCCAAGATCGGTCACGCTCCGGTACCCAGTACTTC. This encodes CASSQDRSRSGTQYF.

This clonotype came up a few times. This chain links TRBV20-1 with TRBJ1-3; unclear D gene. The V gene's germline CDR1 is DFQATT and CDR2 SNEGSKA (reference sequence). V shed 4 bases and J shed 7 bases, with 14 bases lying between them. The CDR3 has 13 amino acids. The CDR3 spells CSAIRYGGNTIYF. The CDR3 coding sequence is TGCAGTGCTATTAGGTATGGTGGGAACACCATATATTTT.

In its sample, this clonotype was seen many times. The chain has TRBV7-2 and TRBJ2-4; a weak D match, TRBD1 (6 bases). V was pared by 8 bases and J by 1 base, with 15 bases between. Germline values: CDR1 SGHTA, CDR2 FQGNSA. This CDR3 is built from 15 residues. The CDR3 nucleotides are TGTGCCAGCGGATACCAGGGGTTGGCCAAAAACATTCAGTACTTC. Translating gives CASGYQGLAKNIQYF.

This clonotype has more than one count but fewer than ten. V is TRBV7-8 and J is TRBJ2-7; D is undetermined. Germline V lookup: CDR1 SGHVS, CDR2 FQNEAQ. CDR3 size: 15 residues. Between the trimmed V and J ends, which lost 6 bases and 2 bases, there was a span of 17 bases. The CDR3 spells CASSLKEGAPYEQYF. The DNA of the CDR3 is TGTGCCAGCAGTTTAAAAGAAGGTGCGCCCTACGAGCAGTACTTC.

The genes are TRBV28 and TRBJ1-3, with D tentatively TRBD1 (6 bases). The CDR3 covers 17 residues. In germline, CDR1 is MDHEN, CDR2 SYDVKM. V was clipped by 2 bases and J by 0 bases, with 14 bases between them. This chain's CDR3 is CASSLIQGQTSGNTIYF. In DNA form, the CDR3 reads TGTGCCAGCAGTTTAATCCAAGGACAGACCTCTGGAAACACCATATATTTT. Full variable domain (outside the CDR3, taken from reference TRBV28 and TRBJ1-3): DVKVTQSSRYLVKRTGEKVFLECVQDMDHENMFWYRQDPGLGLRLIYFSYDVKMKEKGDIPEGYSVSREKKERFSLILESASTNQTSMYLCASSLIQGQTSGNTIYFGEGSWLTVV.

The CDR3 region has the DNA TGCAGCGTTGAGGTTTTCTCCCGGACGCGAGGCTACACCTTC. Translation gives CSVEVFSRTRGYTF. The gene calls are TRBV29-1 and TRBJ1-2; D gene uncertain. CDR1 and CDR2 (germline): SQVTM, ANQGSEA. The germline V and J ends were trimmed by 3 bases and 8 bases, with 19 bases remaining between them. The CDR3 length is 14 residues.

This clonotype was recorded many times. This chain links TRBV11-2 with TRBJ2-5; D perhaps matches TRBD2 (5 bases). CDR3 size: 14 residues. The V end was cut by 2 bases, the J end by 4 bases, with 11 bases between. Germline CDR1 reads SGHAT; CDR2 reads FQNNGV. CDR3 nucleotides: TGTGCCAGCAGCTTATCTGTCGGGGTAGAGACCCAGTACTTC. Its protein product is CASSLSVGVETQYF. Complete variable domain (other parts from reference TRBV11-2 and TRBJ2-5): EAGVAQSPRYKIIEKRQSVAFWCNPISGHATLYWYQQILGQGPKLLIQFQNNGVVDDSQLPKDRFSAERLKGVDSTLKIQPAKLEDSAVYLCASSLSVGVETQYFGPGTRLLVL.

V usage is TRBV19 and J usage is TRBJ2-5, with D perhaps assigned TRBD1 or TRBD2 (6 bases each). The CDR3 consists of 14 residues. Germline V gene data show CDR1 as LNHDA and CDR2 as SQIVND (reference sequence). With 5 bases removed from V and 5 bases from J, the gap between germline ends came to 15 bases. CDR3 residues: CASSEGGEGETQYF. For the CDR3, the DNA is TGTGCCAGTAGTGAGGGGGGTGAAGGGGAGACCCAGTACTTC.

CDR3: CAIRDLNTGELFF. The CDR3 nucleotides are TGTGCCATCAGGGACTTGAACACCGGGGAGCTGTTTTTT. The V and J genes are TRBV10-3 and TRBJ2-2, with D possibly TRBD2 on 5 matching bases. This CDR3 is built from 13 residues. CDR1 and CDR2 from the germline V gene are ENHRY and SYGVKD. V lost 6 bases and J 1 base, leaving 6 bases between the germline ends.

This clonotype has at least ten counts. The genes are TRBV28 and TRBJ2-2; tentatively, D is TRBD1 or TRBD2 (5 bases each). V was trimmed by 6 bases and J by 4 bases, leaving 18 bases between them. Looked up from germline, CDR1 is MDHEN and CDR2 is SYDVKM. The CDR3 runs 16 residues. The CDR3 coding sequence is TGTGCCAGCAGCAGGTTCCAGGGACGGGGCACCGGGGAGCTGTTTTTT. Translated: CASSRFQGRGTGELFF. Full variable domain (outside the CDR3, taken from reference TRBV28 and TRBJ2-2): DVKVTQSSRYLVKRTGEKVFLECVQDMDHENMFWYRQDPGLGLRLIYFSYDVKMKEKGDIPEGYSVSREKKERFSLILESASTNQTSMYLCASSRFQGRGTGELFFGEGSRLTVL.

The V call is TRBV5-1, the J call TRBJ1-2; D not resolved. The CDR3 totals 13 residues. The V gene's germline CDR1 is SGHRS and CDR2 YFSETQ. The V gene lost 4 bases and the J gene lost 6 bases, with 13 bases spanning the gap. Written as DNA, the CDR3 is TGCGCCAGCAGCGGTTCCCCGAGTGATGGCTACACCTTC. It encodes CASSGSPSDGYTF.

This clonotype has a handful of counts. This chain connects TRBV3-1 to TRBJ2-3; D gene ambiguous. Trimming removed 0 bases at V and 0 bases at J, with 7 bases between. This CDR3 has 15 residues. The germline gives CDR1 LGHDT, CDR2 YNNKEL (reference sequence). In DNA form, the CDR3 reads TGTGCCAGCAGCCAAGACGTCAGCAGCACAGATACGCAGTATTTT. Its protein is CASSQDVSSTDTQYF.

The rearrangement joins TRBV6-6 to TRBJ2-3; 9 bases line up with TRBD2. Germline loops: CDR1 MNHNY, CDR2 SVGAGI (reference sequence). CDR3 length: 15 residues. The J segment lost 4 bases and the V segment lost 5 bases, leaving 7 bases of the junction unmatched. The CDR3 loop is CASSPLAGSPDTQYF. CDR3 nucleotide sequence: TGTGCCAGCAGTCCGCTAGCGGGATCTCCAGATACGCAGTATTTT.

This clonotype was recorded at least ten times. This sequence joins TRBV12-3 or TRBV12-4 and TRBJ1-1, with D possibly TRBD1 on 6 matching bases. The CDR3 sequence is 12 residues long. Trimming took 6 bases from V and 8 from J, leaving 13 bases between them. The CDR3 bases are TGTGCCAGCAGCCCAGGGGACCAAGAAGCTTTCTTT. This gives the protein CASSPGDQEAFF.

This clonotype was found many times. The gene calls are TRBV7-2 and TRBJ2-2, with TRBD1 matching 7 bases. This CDR3 spans 16 amino acids. V lost 3 bases, J lost 6 bases, and 10 bases stayed unmatched. Per the germline V gene, CDR1 is SGHTA and CDR2 is FQGNSA. The CDR3 is CASSLGDRVSSGELFF. Written as DNA, the CDR3 is TGTGCCAGCAGCTTGGGAGACAGGGTTTCGTCCGGGGAGCTGTTTTTT.